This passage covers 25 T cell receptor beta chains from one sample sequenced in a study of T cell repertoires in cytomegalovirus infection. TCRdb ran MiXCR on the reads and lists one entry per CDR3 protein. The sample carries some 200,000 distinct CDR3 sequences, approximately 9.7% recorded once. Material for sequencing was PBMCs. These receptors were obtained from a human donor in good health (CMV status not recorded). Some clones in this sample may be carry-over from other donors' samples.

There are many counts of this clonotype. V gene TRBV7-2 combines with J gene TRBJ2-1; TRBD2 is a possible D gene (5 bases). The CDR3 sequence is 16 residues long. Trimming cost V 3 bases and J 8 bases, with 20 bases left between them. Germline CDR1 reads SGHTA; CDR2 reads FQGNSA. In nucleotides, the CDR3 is TGTGCCAGCAGCTTCGGTCCGGCGGGCAAGGTGGATGAGCAGTTCTTC. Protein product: CASSFGPAGKVDEQFF.

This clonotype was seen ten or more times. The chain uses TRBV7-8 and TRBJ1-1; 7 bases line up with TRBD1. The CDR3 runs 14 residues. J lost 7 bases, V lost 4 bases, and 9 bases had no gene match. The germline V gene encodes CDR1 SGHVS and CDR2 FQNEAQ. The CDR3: CASSSRDSGNEAFF. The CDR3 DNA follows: TGTGCCAGCAGCTCCCGGGACAGTGGGAATGAAGCTTTCTTT.

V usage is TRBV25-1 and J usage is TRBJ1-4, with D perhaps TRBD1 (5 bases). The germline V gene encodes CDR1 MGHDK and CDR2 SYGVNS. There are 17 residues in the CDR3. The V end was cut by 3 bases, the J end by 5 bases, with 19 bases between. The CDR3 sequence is CASSERYGTAQNEKLFF. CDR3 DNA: TGTGCCAGCAGTGAGCGATACGGGACGGCCCAAAATGAAAAACTGTTTTTT.

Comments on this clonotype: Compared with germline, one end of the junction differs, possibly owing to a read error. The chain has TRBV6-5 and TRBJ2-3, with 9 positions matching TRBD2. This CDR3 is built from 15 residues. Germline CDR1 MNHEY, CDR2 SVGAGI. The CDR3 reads CASSYLAGSIDTQYF. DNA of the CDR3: TGTGCCAGCAGTTACCTAGCGGGGAGCATAGATACGCAGTATTTT.

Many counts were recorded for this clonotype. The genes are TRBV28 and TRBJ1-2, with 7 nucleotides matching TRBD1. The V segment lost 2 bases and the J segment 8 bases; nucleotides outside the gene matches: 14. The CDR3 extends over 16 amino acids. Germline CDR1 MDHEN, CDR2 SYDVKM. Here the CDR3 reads CASSLRPGRGPWGYTF. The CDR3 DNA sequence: TGTGCCAGCAGTTTACGCCCCGGGAGGGGGCCTTGGGGCTACACCTTC.

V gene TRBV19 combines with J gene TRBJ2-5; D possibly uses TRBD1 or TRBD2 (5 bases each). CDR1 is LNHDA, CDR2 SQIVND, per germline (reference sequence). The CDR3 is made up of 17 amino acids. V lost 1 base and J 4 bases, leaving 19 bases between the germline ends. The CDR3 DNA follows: TGTGCCAGTAGTATAGGCCCCGGGACCGCCGACGGAGAGACCCAGTACTTC. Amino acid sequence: CASSIGPGTADGETQYF.

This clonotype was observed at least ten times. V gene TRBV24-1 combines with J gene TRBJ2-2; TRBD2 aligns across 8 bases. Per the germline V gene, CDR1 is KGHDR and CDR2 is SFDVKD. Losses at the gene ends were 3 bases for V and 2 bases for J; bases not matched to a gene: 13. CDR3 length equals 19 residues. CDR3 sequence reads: CATSDPGLAWGSNTGELFF. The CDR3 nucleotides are TGTGCCACCAGTGATCCTGGACTAGCCTGGGGGTCTAACACCGGGGAGCTGTTTTTT.

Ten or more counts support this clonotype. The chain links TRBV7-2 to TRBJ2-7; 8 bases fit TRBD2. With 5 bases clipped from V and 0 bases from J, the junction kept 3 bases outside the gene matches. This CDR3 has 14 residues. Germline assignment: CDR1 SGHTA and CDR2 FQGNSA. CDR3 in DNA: TGTGCCAGCAGCCCAAGCGGGAGCTCCTACGAGCAGTACGTC. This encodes CASSPSGSSYEQYV.

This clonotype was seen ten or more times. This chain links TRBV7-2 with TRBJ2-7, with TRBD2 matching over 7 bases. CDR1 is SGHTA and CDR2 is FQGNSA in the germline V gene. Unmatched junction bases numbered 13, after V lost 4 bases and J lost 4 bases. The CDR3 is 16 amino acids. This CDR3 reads CASSSPGGGVGYEQYF. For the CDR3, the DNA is TGTGCCAGCAGCTCCCCTGGGGGGGGGGTCGGATACGAGCAGTACTTC. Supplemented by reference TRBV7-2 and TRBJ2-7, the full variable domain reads GAGVSQSPSNKVTEKGKDVELRCDPISGHTALYWYRQSLGQGLEFLIYFQGNSAPDKSGLPSDRFSAERTGGSVSTLTIQRTQQEDSAVYLCASSSPGGGVGYEQYFGPGTRLTVT.

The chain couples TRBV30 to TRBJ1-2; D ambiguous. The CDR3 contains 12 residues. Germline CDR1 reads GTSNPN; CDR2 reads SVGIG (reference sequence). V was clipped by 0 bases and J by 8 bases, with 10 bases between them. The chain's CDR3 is CAWSVLGIGYTF. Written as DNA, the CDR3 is TGTGCCTGGAGTGTACTAGGGATCGGCTACACCTTC.

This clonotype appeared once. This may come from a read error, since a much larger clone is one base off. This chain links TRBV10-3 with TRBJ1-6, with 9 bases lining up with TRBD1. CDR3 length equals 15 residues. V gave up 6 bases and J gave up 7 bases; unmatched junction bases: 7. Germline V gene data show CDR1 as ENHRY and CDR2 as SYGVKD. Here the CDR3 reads CAIRADRGENSPLHF. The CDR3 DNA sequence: TGTGCCATCAGGGCGGACAGGGGAGAGAATTCACCCCTCCACTTT.

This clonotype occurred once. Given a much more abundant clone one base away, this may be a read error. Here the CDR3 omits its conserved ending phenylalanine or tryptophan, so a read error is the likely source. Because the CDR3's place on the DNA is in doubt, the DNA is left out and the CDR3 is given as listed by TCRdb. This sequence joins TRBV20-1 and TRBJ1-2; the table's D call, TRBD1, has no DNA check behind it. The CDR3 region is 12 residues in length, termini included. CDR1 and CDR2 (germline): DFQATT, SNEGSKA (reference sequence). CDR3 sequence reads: CSAPSDPSPLLL.

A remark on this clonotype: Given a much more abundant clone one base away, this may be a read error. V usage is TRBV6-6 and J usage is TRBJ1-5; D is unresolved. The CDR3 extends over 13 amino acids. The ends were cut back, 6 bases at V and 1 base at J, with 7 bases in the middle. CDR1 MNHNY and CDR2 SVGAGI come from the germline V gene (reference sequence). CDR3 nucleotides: TGTGCCAGCAGCCCCCTAAGCAATCAGCCCCAGCATTTT. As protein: CASSPLSNQPQHF.

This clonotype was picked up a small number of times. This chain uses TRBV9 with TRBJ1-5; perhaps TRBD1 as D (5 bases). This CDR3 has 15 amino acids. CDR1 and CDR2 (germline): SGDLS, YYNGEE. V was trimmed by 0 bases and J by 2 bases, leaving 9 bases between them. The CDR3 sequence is CASSVEGTRNQPQHF. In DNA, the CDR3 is TGTGCCAGCAGCGTAGAGGGGACTCGCAATCAGCCCCAGCATTTT.

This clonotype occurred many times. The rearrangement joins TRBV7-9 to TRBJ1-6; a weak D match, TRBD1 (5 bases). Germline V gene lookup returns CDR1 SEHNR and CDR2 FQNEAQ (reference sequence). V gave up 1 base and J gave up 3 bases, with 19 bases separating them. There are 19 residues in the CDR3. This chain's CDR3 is CASSLVQGTGSLYNSPLHF. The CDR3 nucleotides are TGTGCCAGCAGCTTAGTCCAAGGGACGGGGAGCCTCTATAATTCACCCCTCCACTTT.

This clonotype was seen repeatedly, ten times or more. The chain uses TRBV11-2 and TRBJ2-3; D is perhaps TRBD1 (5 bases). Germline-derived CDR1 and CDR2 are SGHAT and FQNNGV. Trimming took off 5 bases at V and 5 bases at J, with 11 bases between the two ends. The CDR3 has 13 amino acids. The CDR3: CASSLLRVDTQYF. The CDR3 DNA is TGTGCCAGCAGCCTACTCAGGGTAGATACGCAGTATTTT.

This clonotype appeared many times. CDR3 in DNA: TGTGCCAGCAGCTTTATCCAGGGGGACGAAGCTTTCTTT. It yields the protein CASSFIQGDEAFF. The chain joins TRBV5-6 to TRBJ1-1, with TRBD1 identical over 7 bases. CDR1 is SGHDT and CDR2 is YYEEEE in the germline V gene. The CDR3 has 13 amino acids. Trimming cost V 2 bases and J 8 bases; bases outside gene matches: 6.

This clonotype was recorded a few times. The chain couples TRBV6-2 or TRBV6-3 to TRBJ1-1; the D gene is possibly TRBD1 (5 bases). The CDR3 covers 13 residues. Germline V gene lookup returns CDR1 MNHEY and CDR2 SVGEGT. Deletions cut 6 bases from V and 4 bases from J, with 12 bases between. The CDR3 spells CASSGDRGTEAFF. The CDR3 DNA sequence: TGTGCCAGCAGCGGAGACAGAGGCACTGAAGCTTTCTTT.

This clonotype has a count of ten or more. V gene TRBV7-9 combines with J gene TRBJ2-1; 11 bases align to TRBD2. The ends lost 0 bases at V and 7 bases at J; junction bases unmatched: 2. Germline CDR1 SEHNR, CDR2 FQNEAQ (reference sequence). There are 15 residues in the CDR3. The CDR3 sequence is CASSLAGTSGNEQFF. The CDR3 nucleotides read TGTGCCAGCAGCTTAGCCGGGACTAGCGGAAATGAGCAGTTCTTC.

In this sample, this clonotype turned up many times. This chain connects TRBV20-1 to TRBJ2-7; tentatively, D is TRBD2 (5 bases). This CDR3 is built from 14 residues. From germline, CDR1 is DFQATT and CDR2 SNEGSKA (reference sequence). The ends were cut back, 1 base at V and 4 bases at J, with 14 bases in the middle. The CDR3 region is CSARANERGYEQYF. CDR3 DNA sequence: TGCAGTGCTAGAGCTAACGAACGGGGTTACGAGCAGTACTTC.

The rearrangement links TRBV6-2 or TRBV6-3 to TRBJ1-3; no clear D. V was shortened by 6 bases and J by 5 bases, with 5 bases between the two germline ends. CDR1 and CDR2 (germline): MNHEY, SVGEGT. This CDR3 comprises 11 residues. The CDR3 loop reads CASSSRNTIYF. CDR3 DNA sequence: TGTGCCAGCAGCTCCAGAAACACCATATATTTT.

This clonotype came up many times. The CDR3 loop reads CASAEGETIEQYF. The CDR3 coding sequence is TGTGCCAGCGCTGAGGGGGAAACTATCGAGCAGTACTTC. The genes are TRBV6-1 and TRBJ2-7, with D possibly being TRBD1 (6 bases). V was cut by 8 bases and J by 6 bases, with 17 bases left in between. Germline V lookup: CDR1 MNHNS, CDR2 SASEGT. The CDR3 loop spans 13 amino acids.

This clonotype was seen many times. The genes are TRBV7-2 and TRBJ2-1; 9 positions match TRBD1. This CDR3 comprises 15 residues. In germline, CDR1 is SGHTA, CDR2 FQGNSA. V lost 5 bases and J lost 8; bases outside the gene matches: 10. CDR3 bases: TGTGCCAGCAGCGTAGACAGGGGGAAAGGGGATGAGCAGTTCTTC. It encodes CASSVDRGKGDEQFF.

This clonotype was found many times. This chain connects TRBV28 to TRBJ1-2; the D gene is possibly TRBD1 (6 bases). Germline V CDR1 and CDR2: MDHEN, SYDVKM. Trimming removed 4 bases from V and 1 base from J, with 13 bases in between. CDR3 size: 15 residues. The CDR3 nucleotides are TGTGCCAGCAGTTCGAGCGGGGGCGTTAACTATGGCTACACCTTC. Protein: CASSSSGGVNYGYTF.

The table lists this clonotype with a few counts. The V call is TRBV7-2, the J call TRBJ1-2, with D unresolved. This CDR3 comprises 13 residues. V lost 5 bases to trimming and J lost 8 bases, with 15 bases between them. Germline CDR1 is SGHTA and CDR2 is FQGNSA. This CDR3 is CASSRARAGGYTF. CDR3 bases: TGTGCCAGCAGCCGAGCCCGCGCTGGGGGCTACACCTTC.